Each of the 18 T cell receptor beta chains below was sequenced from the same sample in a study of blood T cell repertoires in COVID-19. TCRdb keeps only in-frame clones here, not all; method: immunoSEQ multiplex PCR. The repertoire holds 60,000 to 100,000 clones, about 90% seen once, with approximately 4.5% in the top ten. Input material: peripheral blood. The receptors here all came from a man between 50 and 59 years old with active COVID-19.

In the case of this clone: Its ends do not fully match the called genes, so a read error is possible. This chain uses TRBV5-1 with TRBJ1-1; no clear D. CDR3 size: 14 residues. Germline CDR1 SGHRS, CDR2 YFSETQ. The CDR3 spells CASSWGGVNTEAFF. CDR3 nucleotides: TGCGCCAGTAGCTGGGGAGGAGTGAACACTGAAGCTTTCTTT. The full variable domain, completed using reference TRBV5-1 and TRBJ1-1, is KAGVTQTPRYLIKTRGQQVTLSCSPISGHRSVSWYQQTPGQGLQFLFEYFSETQRNKGNFPGRFSGRQFSNSRSEMNVSTLELGDSALYLCASSWGGVNTEAFFGQGTRLTVV.

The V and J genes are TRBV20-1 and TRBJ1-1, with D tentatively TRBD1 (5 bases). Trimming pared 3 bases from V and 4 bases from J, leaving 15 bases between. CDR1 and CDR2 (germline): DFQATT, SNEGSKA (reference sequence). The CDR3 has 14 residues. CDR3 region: CSASPPLGPTEAFF. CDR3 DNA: TGCAGTGCTAGTCCCCCCCTGGGGCCCACTGAAGCTTTCTTT.

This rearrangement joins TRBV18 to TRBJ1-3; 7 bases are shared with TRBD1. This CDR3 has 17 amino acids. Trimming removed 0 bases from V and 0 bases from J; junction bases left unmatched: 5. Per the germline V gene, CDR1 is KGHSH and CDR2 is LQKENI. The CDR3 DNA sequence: TGTGCCAGCTCACCACCGGGACAGCGATTCTCTGGAAACACCATATATTTT. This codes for CASSPPGQRFSGNTIYF.

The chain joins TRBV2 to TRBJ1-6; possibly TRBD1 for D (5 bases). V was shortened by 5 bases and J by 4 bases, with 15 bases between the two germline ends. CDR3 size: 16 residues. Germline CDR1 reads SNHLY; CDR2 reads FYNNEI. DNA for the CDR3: TGTGCCAGCAGTAAAGACCAGGGTTTTTATAATTCACCCCTCCACTTT. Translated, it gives CASSKDQGFYNSPLHF.

The CDR3 region is CASSLSRVAEQYF. The CDR3 DNA is TGTGCCAGCAGTTTATCCAGGGTGGCCGAGCAGTACTTC. V is TRBV28 and J is TRBJ2-7; D is perhaps TRBD1 (5 bases). V was pared by 1 base and J by 6 bases, with 10 bases between. This CDR3 has 13 amino acids. CDR1 and CDR2 (germline): MDHEN, SYDVKM.

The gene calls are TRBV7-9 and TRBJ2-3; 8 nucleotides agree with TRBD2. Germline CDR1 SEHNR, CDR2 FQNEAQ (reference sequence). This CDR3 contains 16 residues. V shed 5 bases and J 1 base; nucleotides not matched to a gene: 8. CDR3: CASSLPLTSGTDTQYF. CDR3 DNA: TGTGCCAGCAGCCTACCCCTGACTAGCGGCACAGATACGCAGTATTTT. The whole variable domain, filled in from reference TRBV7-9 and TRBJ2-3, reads DTGVSQNPRHKITKRGQNVTFRCDPISEHNRLYWYRQTLGQGPEFLTYFQNEAQLEKSRLLSDRFSAERPKGSFSTLEIQRTEQGDSAMYLCASSLPLTSGTDTQYFGPGTRLTVL.

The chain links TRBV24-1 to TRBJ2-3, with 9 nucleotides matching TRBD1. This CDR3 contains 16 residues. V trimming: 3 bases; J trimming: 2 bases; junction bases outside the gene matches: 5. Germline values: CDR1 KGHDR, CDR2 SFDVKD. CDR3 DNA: TGTGCCACCAGTGATACCCGGGACAGGGACACAGATACGCAGTATTTT. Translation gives CATSDTRDRDTDTQYF.

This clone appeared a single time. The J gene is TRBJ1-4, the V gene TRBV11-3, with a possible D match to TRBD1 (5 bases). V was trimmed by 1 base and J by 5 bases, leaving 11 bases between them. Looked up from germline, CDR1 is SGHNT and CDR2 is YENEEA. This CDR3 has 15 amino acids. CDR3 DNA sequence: TGTGCCAGCAGCTTAGCTGGACATCTGAATGAAAAACTGTTTTTT. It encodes CASSLAGHLNEKLFF.

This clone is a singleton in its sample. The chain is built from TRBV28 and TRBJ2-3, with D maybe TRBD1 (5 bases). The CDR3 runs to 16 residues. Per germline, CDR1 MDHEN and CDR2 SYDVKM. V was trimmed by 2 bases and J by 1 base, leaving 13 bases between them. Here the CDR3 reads CASSLRTNSGTDTQYF. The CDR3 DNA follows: TGTGCCAGCAGTTTAAGGACAAACTCGGGCACAGATACGCAGTATTTT.

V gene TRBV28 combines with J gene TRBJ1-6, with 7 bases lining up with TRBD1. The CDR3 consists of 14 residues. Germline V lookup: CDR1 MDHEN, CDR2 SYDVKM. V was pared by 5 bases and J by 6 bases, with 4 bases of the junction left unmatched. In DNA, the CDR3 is TGTGCCAGCAGTCTCGACAGGGTTAATTCACCCCTCCACTTT. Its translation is CASSLDRVNSPLHF. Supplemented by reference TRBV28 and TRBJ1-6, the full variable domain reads DVKVTQSSRYLVKRTGEKVFLECVQDMDHENMFWYRQDPGLGLRLIYFSYDVKMKEKGDIPEGYSVSREKKERFSLILESASTNQTSMYLCASSLDRVNSPLHFGNGTRLTVT.

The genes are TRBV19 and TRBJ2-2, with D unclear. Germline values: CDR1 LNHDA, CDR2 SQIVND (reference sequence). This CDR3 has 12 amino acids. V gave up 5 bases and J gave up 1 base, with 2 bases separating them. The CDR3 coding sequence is TGTGCCAGTAGTCAGAACACCGGGGAGCTGTTTTTT. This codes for CASSQNTGELFF.

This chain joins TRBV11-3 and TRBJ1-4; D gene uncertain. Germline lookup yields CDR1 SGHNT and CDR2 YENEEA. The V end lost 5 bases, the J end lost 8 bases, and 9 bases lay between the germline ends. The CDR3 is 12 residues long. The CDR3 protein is CASSPESEKLFF. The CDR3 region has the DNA TGTGCCAGCAGCCCGGAGTCGGAAAAACTGTTTTTT.

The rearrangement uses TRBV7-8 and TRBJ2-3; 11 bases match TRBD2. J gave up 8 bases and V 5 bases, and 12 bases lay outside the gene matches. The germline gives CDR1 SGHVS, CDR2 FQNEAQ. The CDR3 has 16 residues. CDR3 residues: CASSATSGGPMGTQYF. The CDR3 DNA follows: TGTGCCAGCAGCGCTACTAGCGGGGGCCCGATGGGTACGCAGTATTTT.

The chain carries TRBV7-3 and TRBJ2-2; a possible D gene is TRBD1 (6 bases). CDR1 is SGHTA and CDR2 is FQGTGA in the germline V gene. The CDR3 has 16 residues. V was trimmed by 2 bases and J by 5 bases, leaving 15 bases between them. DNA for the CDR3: TGTGCCAGCAGCTTACAGTCTGGGGGCGCGACCGGGGAGCTGTTTTTT. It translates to CASSLQSGGATGELFF. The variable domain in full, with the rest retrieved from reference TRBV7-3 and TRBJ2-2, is GAGVSQTPSNKVTEKGKYVELRCDPISGHTALYWYRQSLGQGPEFLIYFQGTGAADDSGLPNDRFFAVRPEGSVSTLKIQRTERGDSAVYLCASSLQSGGATGELFFGEGSRLTVL.

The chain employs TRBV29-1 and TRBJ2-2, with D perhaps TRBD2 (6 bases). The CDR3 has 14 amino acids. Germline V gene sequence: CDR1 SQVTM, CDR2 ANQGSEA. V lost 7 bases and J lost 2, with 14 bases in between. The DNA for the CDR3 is TGCAGCGCCCGAGACGGGGGTAACACCGGGGAGCTGTTTTTT. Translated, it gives CSARDGGNTGELFF.

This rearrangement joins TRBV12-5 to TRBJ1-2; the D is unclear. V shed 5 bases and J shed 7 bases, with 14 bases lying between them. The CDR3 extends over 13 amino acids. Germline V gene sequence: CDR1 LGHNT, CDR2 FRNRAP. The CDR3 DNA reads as TGTGCTAGTGGTCCGTCACCGGTAACTGGCTACACCTTC. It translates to CASGPSPVTGYTF.

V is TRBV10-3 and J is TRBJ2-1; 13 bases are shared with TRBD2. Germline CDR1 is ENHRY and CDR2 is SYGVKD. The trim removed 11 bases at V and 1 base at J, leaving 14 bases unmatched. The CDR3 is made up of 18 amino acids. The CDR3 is CAAGGTSGISASYNEQFF. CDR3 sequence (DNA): TGTGCCGCGGGCGGGACTAGCGGGATCTCGGCGTCCTACAATGAGCAGTTCTTC.

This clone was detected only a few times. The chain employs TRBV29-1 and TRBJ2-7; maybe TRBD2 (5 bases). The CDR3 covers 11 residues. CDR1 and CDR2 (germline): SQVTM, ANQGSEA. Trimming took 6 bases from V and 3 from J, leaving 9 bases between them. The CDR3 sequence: CSVGAGYEQYF. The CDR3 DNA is TGCAGCGTAGGCGCGGGCTACGAGCAGTACTTC.